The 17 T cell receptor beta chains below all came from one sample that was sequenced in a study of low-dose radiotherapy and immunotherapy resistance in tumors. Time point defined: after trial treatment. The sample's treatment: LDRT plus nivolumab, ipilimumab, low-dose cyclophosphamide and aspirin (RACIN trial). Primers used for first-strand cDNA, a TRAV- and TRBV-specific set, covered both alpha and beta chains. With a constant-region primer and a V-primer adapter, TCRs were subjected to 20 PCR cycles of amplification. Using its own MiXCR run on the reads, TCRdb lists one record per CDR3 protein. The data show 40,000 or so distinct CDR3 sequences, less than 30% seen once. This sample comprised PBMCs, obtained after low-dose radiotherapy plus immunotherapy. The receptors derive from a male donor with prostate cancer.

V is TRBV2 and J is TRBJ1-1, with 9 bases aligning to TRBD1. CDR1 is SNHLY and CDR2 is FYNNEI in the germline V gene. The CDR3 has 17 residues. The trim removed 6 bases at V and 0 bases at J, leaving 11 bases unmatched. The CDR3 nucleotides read TGTGCCAGCAGGCTAGAGACAGGGGGTATGATGAACACTGAAGCTTTCTTT. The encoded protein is CASRLETGGMMNTEAFF.

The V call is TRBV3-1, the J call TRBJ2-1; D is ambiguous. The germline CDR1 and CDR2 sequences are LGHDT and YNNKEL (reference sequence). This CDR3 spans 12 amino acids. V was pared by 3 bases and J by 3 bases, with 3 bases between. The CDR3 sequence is CASSHNYNEQFF. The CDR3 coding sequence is TGTGCCAGCAGCCACAACTACAATGAGCAGTTCTTC.

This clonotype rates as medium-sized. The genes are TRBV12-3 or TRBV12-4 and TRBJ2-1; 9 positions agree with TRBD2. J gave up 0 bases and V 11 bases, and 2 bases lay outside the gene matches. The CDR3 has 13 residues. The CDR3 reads CAATSGSYNEQFF. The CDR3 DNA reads TGTGCCGCGACTAGCGGCTCCTACAATGAGCAGTTCTTC.

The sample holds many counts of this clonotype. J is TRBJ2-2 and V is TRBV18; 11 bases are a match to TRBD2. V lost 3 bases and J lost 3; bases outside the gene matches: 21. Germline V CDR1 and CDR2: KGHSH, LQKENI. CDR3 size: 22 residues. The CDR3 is CASSPTPGLAAQGVVYTGELFF. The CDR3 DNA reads TGTGCCAGCTCACCGACTCCGGGACTAGCGGCGCAGGGTGTGGTATACACCGGGGAGCTGTTTTTT.

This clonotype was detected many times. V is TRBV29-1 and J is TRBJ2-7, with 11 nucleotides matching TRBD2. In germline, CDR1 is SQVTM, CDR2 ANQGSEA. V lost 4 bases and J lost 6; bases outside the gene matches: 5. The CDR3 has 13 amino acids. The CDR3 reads CSVVVLAGGEQYF. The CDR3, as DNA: TGCAGCGTTGTAGTCCTAGCGGGAGGCGAGCAGTACTTC.

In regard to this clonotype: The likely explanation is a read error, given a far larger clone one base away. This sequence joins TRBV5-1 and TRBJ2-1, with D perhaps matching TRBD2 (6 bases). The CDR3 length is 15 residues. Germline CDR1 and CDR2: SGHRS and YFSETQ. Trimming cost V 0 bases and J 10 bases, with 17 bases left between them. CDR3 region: CASSLVGRGSDEQFF. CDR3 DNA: TGCGCCAGCAGCTTGGTTGGGCGGGGCTCGGACGAGCAGTTCTTC.

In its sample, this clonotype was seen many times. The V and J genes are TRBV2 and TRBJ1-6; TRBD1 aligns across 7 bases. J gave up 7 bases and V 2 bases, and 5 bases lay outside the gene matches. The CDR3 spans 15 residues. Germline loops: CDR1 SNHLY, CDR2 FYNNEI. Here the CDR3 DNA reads TGTGCCAGCAGTGAAAGGGGGACAGCCAATTCACCCCTCCACTTT. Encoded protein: CASSERGTANSPLHF.

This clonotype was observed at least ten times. For the CDR3, the DNA is TGCAGTGCCAACGGGGGATACAATGAGCAGTTCTTC. Encoded protein: CSANGGYNEQFF. The chain joins TRBV20-1 to TRBJ2-1; TRBD2 is a possible D gene (6 bases). Germline assignment: CDR1 DFQATT and CDR2 SNEGSKA (reference sequence). The length of the CDR3 is 12 residues. The V end lost 6 bases, the J end lost 4 bases, and 10 bases lay between the germline ends.

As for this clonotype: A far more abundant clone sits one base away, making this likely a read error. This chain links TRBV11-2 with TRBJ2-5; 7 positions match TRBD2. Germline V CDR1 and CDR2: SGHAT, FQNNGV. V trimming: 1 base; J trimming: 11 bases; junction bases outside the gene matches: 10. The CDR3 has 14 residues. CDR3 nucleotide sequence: TGTGCCAGCAGCTTAGGACTAGCTTACAATGAGCAGTACTTC. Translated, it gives CASSLGLAYNEQYF.

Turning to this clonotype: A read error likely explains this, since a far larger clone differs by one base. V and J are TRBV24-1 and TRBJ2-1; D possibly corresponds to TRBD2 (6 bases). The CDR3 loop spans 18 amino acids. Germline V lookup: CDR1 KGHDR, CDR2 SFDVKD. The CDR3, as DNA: TGTGCCAGCAGTCAATCACCGGGACTCGGGAGCTCCTACAATGAGCAGTTCTTC. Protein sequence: CASSQSPGLGSSYNEQFF.

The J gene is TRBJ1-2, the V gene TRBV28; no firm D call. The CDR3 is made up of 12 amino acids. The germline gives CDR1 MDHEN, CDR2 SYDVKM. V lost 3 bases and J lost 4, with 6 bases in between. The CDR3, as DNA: TGTGCCAGCAGTTTTCCCCGCTATGGCTACACCTTC. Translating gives CASSFPRYGYTF.

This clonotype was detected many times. CDR3: CASSLGQGFEQYF. The CDR3 DNA reads as TGCGCCAGCAGCTTGGGACAGGGGTTCGAGCAGTACTTC. The chain links TRBV5-1 to TRBJ2-7, with 8 bases aligning to TRBD1. The J segment lost 6 bases and the V segment lost 0 bases, leaving 2 bases of the junction unmatched. This CDR3 is built from 13 residues. Germline-derived CDR1 and CDR2 are SGHRS and YFSETQ.

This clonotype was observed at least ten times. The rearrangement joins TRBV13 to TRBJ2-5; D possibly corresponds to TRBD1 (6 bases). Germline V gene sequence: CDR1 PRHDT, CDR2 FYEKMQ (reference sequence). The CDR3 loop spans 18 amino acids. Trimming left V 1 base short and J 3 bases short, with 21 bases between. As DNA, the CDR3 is TGTGCCAGCAGCTTAGAGGCTACCTGGGGGCAGAGAGAAGAGACCCAGTACTTC. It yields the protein CASSLEATWGQREETQYF.

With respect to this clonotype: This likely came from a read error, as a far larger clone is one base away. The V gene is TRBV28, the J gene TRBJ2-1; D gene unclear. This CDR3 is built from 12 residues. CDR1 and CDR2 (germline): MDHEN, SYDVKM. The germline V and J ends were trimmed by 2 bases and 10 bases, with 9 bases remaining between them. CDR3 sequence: CASSLAWNEQFF. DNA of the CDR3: TGTGCCAGCAGTTTAGCTTGGAACGAGCAGTTCTTC. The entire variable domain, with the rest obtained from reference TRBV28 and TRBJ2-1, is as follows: DVKVTQSSRYLVKRTGEKVFLECVQDMDHENMFWYRQDPGLGLRLIYFSYDVKMKEKGDIPEGYSVSREKKERFSLILESASTNQTSMYLCASSLAWNEQFFGPGTRLTVL.

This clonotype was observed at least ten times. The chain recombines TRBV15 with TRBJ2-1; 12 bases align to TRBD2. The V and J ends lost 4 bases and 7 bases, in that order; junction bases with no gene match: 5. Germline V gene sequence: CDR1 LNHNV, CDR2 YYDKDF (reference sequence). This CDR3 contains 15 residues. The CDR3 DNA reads TGTGCCACCAGCAAAGCTAGCGGGGGGGAAAATGAGCAGTTCTTC. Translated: CATSKASGGENEQFF.

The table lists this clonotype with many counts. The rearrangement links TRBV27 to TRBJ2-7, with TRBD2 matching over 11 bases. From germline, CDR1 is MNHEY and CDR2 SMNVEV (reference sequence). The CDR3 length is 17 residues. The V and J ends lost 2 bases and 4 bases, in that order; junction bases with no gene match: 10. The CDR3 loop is CASSLGWSSGRWYEQYF. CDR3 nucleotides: TGTGCCAGCAGTTTAGGTTGGTCTAGCGGGAGGTGGTACGAGCAGTACTTC.

CDR3 loop: CASRGQVGPGELFF. CDR3 bases: TGTGCCAGCAGAGGACAGGTCGGGCCCGGGGAGCTGTTTTTT. The V gene is TRBV28, the J gene TRBJ2-2; 7 bases map to TRBD1. The germline gives CDR1 MDHEN, CDR2 SYDVKM. V lost 6 bases, J lost 6 bases, and 7 bases stayed unmatched. The CDR3 has 14 residues. Based on the CDR3 plus reference TRBV28 and TRBJ2-2, the full variable domain is DVKVTQSSRYLVKRTGEKVFLECVQDMDHENMFWYRQDPGLGLRLIYFSYDVKMKEKGDIPEGYSVSREKKERFSLILESASTNQTSMYLCASRGQVGPGELFFGEGSRLTVL.